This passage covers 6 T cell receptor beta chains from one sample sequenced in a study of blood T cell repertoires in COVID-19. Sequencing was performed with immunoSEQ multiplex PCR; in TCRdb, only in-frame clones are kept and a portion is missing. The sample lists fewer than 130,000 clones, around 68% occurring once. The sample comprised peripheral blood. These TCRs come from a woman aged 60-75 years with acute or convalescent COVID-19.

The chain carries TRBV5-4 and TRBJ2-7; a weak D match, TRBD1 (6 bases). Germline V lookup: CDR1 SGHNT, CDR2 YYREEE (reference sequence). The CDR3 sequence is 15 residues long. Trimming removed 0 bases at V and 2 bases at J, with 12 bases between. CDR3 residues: CASSLEQGAPYEQYF. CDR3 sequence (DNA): TGTGCCAGCAGCTTGGAACAGGGTGCACCCTACGAGCAGTACTTC. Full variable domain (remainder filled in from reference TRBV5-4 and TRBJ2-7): ETGVTQSPTHLIKTRGQQVTLRCSSQSGHNTVSWYQQALGQGPQFIFQYYREEENGRGNFPPRFSGLQFPNYSSELNVNALELDDSALYLCASSLEQGAPYEQYFGPGTRLTVT.

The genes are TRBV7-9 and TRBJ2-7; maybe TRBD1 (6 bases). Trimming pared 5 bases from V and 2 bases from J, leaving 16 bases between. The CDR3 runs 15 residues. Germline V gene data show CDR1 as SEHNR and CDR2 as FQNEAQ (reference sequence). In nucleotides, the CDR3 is TGTGCCAGCAGCCACGCGATGGACAGTCCCTACGAGCAGTACTTC. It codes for CASSHAMDSPYEQYF.

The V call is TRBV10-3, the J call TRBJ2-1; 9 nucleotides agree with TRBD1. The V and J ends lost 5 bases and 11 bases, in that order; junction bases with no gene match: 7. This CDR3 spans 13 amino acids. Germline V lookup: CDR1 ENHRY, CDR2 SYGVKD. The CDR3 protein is CAISKQGAPQQFF. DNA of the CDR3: TGTGCCATCAGTAAACAGGGGGCCCCGCAGCAGTTCTTC.

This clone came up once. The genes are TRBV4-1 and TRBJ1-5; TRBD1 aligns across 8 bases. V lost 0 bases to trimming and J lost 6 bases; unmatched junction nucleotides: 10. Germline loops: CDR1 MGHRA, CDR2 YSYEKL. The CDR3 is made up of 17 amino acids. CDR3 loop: CASSQEGGQGAGQPQHF. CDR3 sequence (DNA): TGCGCCAGCAGCCAAGAGGGCGGGCAGGGGGCAGGTCAGCCCCAGCATTTT.

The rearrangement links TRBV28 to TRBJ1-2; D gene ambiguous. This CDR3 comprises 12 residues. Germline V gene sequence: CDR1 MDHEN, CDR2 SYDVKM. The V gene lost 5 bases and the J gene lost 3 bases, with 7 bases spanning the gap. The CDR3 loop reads CASSEQDYGYTF. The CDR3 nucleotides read TGTGCCAGCAGTGAGCAGGACTATGGCTACACCTTC.

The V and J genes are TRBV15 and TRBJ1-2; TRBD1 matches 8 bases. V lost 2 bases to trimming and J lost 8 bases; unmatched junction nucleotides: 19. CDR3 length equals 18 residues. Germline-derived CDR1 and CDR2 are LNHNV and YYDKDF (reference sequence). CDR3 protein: CATSRTTKQTGVTLGYTF. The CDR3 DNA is TGTGCCACCAGCAGAACAACCAAGCAGACAGGGGTGACTCTGGGCTACACCTTC.